The entry below gives a single T cell receptor beta chain sequence along with its context. Its antigen is not identified. Both 60 Vbeta primers and 13 Jbeta primers went into the PCR. Repertoires were generated with immunoSEQ multiplex PCR, while TCRdb's copy carries only in-frame clones and drops some. The sample lists around 200,000 clones, just over 75% occurring once. This specimen comes from a study of cytomegalovirus exposure and HLA in healthy donors. Study results and caveats: By HLA locus, TCR association rates varied in a later analysis, with DRB1 showing the most and HLA-C the fewest.

Germline V lookup: CDR1 SGHTA, CDR2 FQGNSA. The junction had 5 bases not matched to a gene; V was cut back by 2 bases and J by 9 bases. The CDR3 sequence is 14 residues long. The chain employs TRBV7-2 and TRBJ2-1; 9 bases are a match to TRBD2. The receptor comes from a man aged 25-40 years in good health and CMV-seronegative. The sample consisted of PBMCs. This CDR3 is CASSLLAGLSEQFF. The DNA of the CDR3 is TGTGCCAGCAGCTTACTAGCGGGGCTCAGTGAGCAGTTCTTC.